This T cell receptor (beta chain) was found in a study of untreated major depressive disorder. Study-wide results and limits: Generalizability is limited by the comparatively small study sample. CD4+ T cells from depressed patients used TRBV05-01 (Vbeta 5.1) more often than controls.

Libraries were prepared by immunoSEQ multiplex PCR; TCRdb keeps only in-frame clonotypes and omits some of them. Of 23,000 or so clones listed, roughly nine tenths are singletons. The CDR3 contains 15 residues. Trimming pared 0 bases from V and 2 bases from J, leaving 11 bases between. The germline V gene encodes CDR1 LGHNA and CDR2 YSLEER. Patients had DSM-IV major depressive disorder with a Hamilton Depression score of at least 18. Patients had moderate to severe depression. Concerning this clone: What it recognizes is unknown.

The sample was CD4+ T cells from PBMCs. The genes are TRBV4-3 and TRBJ2-7; the D is unclear. This sequence originates from a woman in her twenties or thirties with major depressive disorder. CDR3 sequence: CASSQDPLGAYEQYF. CDR3 sequence (DNA): TGCGCCAGCAGCCAAGACCCCCTTGGCGCCTACGAGCAGTACTTC.